Listed below are T cell receptor beta chains from one sample, sequenced in a study of shared clonotypes between healthy human individuals. This table comes from immunoSEQ multiplex PCR, and its TCRdb copy is limited to in-frame clones, with some not included. The data hold 560,000 or so clones, with about 96% observed a single time. The sequenced sample was naive CD8+ T cells sorted from blood. All receptors derive from a woman in her twenties or thirties in good health. Both conserved end residues are part of each CDR3. D genes are given only for firm matches. Clone sizes are given selectively: once, few, many, or a class where the clone is expanded.

V gene	clone size	J gene	D gene	CDR3 protein	CDR3 DNA
TRBV7-9	-	TRBJ2-7	-	CASSSTYEQYF	TGTGCCAGCAGCTCTACCTACGAGCAGTACTTC
TRBV4-1	-	TRBJ2-7	-	CASSQGQGNYYYEQYF	TGCGCCAGCAGCCAAGGGCAAGGGAATTATTACTACGAGCAGTACTTC
TRBV11-1	-	TRBJ1-1	-	CASRATTRNMNTEAFF	TGTGCCAGCAGGGCGACGACGAGGAACATGAACACTGAAGCTTTCTTT
TRBV7-9	-	TRBJ2-2	-	CASRGAEGSGTGELFF	TGTGCCAGCCGAGGGGCGGAGGGGTCCGGGACCGGGGAGCTGTTTTTT
TRBV25-1	-	TRBJ2-2	TRBD2	CASSELSSGRDGELFF	TGTGCCAGCAGTGAATTGTCTAGCGGGAGGGATGGGGAGCTGTTTTTT
TRBV7-9	-	TRBJ2-1	TRBD2	CASSPNPRLAEIYNEQFF	TGTGCCAGCAGCCCCAACCCCCGACTAGCGGAGATCTACAATGAGCAGTTCTTC
TRBV4-1	-	TRBJ2-7	-	CASSQASGVREQYF	TGCGCCAGCAGCCAAGCCTCAGGGGTGCGCGAGCAGTACTTC
TRBV2	-	TRBJ2-3	TRBD1	CASSGTGGETDTQYF	TGTGCCAGCAGTGGGACAGGGGGCGAGACAGATACGCAGTATTTT
TRBV7-9	-	TRBJ2-5	TRBD1	CASSLSQGRLETQYF	TGTGCCAGCAGCTTATCACAGGGGCGCCTAGAGACCCAGTACTTC
TRBV4-2	-	TRBJ1-4	TRBD1	CASSQDREEKLFF	TGTGCCAGCAGCCAGGACAGGGAAGAAAAACTGTTTTTT
TRBV7-2	-	TRBJ2-1	TRBD1	CASSWGQGHEQFF	TGTGCCAGCAGCTGGGGACAGGGGCATGAGCAGTTCTTC
TRBV7-8	-	TRBJ2-3	-	CASTPPLDTDTQYF	TGTGCCAGCACCCCCCCCTTAGACACAGATACGCAGTATTTT
TRBV7-9	-	TRBJ2-5	-	CASSRPPEGYQETQYF	TGTGCCAGCAGCCGACCCCCCGAGGGGTACCAAGAGACCCAGTACTTC
TRBV13	-	TRBJ2-1	-	CASSTLGNEQFF	TGTGCCAGCAGCACCCTTGGGAATGAGCAGTTCTTC
TRBV5-1	-	TRBJ2-6	-	CASSGGQRRSSGANVLTF	TGCGCCAGCAGCGGGGGACAAAGACGCTCCTCTGGGGCCAACGTCCTGACTTTC
TRBV4-1	-	TRBJ2-1	-	CASSQDLSSLLYNEQFF	TGCGCCAGCAGCCAAGATCTCAGCTCACTCTTATACAATGAGCAGTTCTTC
TRBV7-3	-	TRBJ2-3	TRBD2	CASSPIAGKGTDTQYF	TGTGCCAGCAGCCCCATAGCGGGGAAAGGGACAGATACGCAGTATTTT
TRBV11-2	-	TRBJ1-1	-	CASSKGQPNTEAFF	TGTGCCAGCAGCAAAGGACAGCCGAACACTGAAGCTTTCTTT
TRBV6-1	-	TRBJ2-5	TRBD2	CASSGMGGQQETQYF	TGTGCCAGCAGTGGAATGGGAGGGCAACAAGAGACCCAGTACTTC
TRBV28	-	TRBJ1-5	-	CASSFWQNSNQPQHF	TGTGCCAGCAGTTTCTGGCAAAATAGCAATCAGCCCCAGCATTTT
TRBV28	-	TRBJ2-3	TRBD1	CASSITGDTDTQYF	TGTGCCAGCAGCATTACAGGGGACACAGATACGCAGTATTTT
TRBV2	-	TRBJ2-2	TRBD1	CASSGGTGLGELFF	TGTGCCAGCAGTGGCGGGACAGGCCTCGGGGAGCTGTTTTTT
TRBV11-2	once	TRBJ2-7	TRBD2	CASSQGLAELIYEQYF	TGTGCCAGCAGCCAGGGACTAGCGGAATTAATTTACGAGCAGTACTTC
TRBV2	-	TRBJ2-2	-	CASCYPPGELFF	TGTGCCAGCTGTTATCCACCCGGGGAGCTGTTTTTT
TRBV6-1	few	TRBJ1-2	TRBD1	CASRGQGNYGYTF	TGTGCCAGCAGAGGACAGGGGAACTATGGCTACACCTTC